The 9 T cell receptor beta chains below were found in one sample sequenced in a study of blood T cell repertoires in COVID-19. Generated by immunoSEQ multiplex PCR, the TCRdb table keeps only in-frame clones and is missing some. The table lists about 70,000 clones, around 86% of them singletons. The specimen was peripheral blood. Receptors were obtained from a man in his 70s with active COVID-19.

The CDR3 region is CASSPPGREQYF. The CDR3 DNA is TGTGCCAGCAGTCCACCCGGGAGGGAGCAGTACTTC. This chain connects TRBV27 to TRBJ2-7; 7 bases are shared with TRBD2. The V gene's germline CDR1 is MNHEY and CDR2 SMNVEV (reference sequence). Germline trimming cut 5 bases from V and 7 bases from J; bases unmatched to any gene: 5. The CDR3 spans 12 residues.

The J gene is TRBJ1-1, the V gene TRBV9; D call uncertain. Germline V lookup: CDR1 SGDLS, CDR2 YYNGEE. This CDR3 region has 13 residues. Trimming left V 4 bases short and J 1 base short, with 8 bases between. The CDR3 sequence: CASSREGNTEAFF. The CDR3 DNA reads as TGTGCCAGCAGCAGGGAGGGGAACACTGAAGCTTTCTTT.

The genes are TRBV7-8 and TRBJ2-5; 7 bases map to TRBD2. This CDR3 has 15 amino acids. CDR1 and CDR2 (germline): SGHVS, FQNEAQ. The trim removed 5 bases at V and 4 bases at J, leaving 10 bases unmatched. DNA for the CDR3: TGTGCCAGCAGCCCCCGGACTAGGGGCGGAGAGACCCAGTACTTC. Amino acids: CASSPRTRGGETQYF.

The genes are TRBV27 and TRBJ1-5; the D gene is possibly TRBD1 (6 bases). Germline V gene data show CDR1 as MNHEY and CDR2 as SMNVEV (reference sequence). CDR3 length: 15 residues. Trimming cost V 0 bases and J 5 bases, with 11 bases left between them. The CDR3 region is CASSLSGRGYQPQHF. CDR3 nucleotides: TGTGCCAGCAGTTTATCGGGCAGGGGTTATCAGCCCCAGCATTTT.

This chain connects TRBV19 to TRBJ2-5; the D gene is possibly TRBD1 (8 bases). CDR3 length: 15 residues. The germline V gene encodes CDR1 LNHDA and CDR2 SQIVND (reference sequence). Trimming removed 3 bases at V and 2 bases at J, with 13 bases between. This chain's CDR3 is CASSILQGGQETQYF. For the CDR3, the DNA is TGTGCCAGTAGTATCCTACAGGGGGGGCAAGAGACCCAGTACTTC.

The chain combines TRBV7-9 with TRBJ2-1, with a tentative D call TRBD2 (5 bases). The V gene lost 3 bases and the J gene lost 2 bases, with 11 bases spanning the gap. The CDR3 runs 15 residues. Germline CDR1 and CDR2: SEHNR and FQNEAQ (reference sequence). The CDR3 bases are TGTGCCAGCAGCTTGTTCGGAGGTCCCTACAATGAGCAGTTCTTC. It specifies CASSLFGGPYNEQFF.

V and J are TRBV14 and TRBJ2-6, with 7 bases that match TRBD1. CDR1 is SGHDN, CDR2 FVKESK, per germline. Trimming at V came to 1 base and at J to 4 bases, leaving 4 bases not matched to a gene. The CDR3 contains 16 residues. CDR3 residues: CASSQVRGRGANVLTF. The DNA of the CDR3 is TGTGCCAGCAGCCAAGTGAGGGGGCGCGGGGCCAACGTCCTGACTTTC.

This clone was recorded once. The chain links TRBV19 to TRBJ1-4; D is ambiguous. The V gene's germline CDR1 is LNHDA and CDR2 SQIVND (reference sequence). This CDR3 is built from 11 residues. Trimming took off 7 bases at V and 8 bases at J, with 8 bases between the two ends. CDR3 sequence (DNA): TGTGCCAGTACCATGCGGGAAAAACTGTTTTTT. This gives the protein CASTMREKLFF.

This clone was seen a handful of times. The chain links TRBV4-1 to TRBJ1-6; tentative D call: TRBD1 (5 bases). From germline, CDR1 is MGHRA and CDR2 YSYEKL. Between the trimmed V and J ends, which lost 0 bases and 6 bases, there was a span of 15 bases. The CDR3 is 17 residues long. The CDR3 nucleotides read TGCGCCAGCAGCCAAGATCGGGGCCGGGGGTCTAATTCACCCCTCCACTTT. This sequence encodes CASSQDRGRGSNSPLHF.